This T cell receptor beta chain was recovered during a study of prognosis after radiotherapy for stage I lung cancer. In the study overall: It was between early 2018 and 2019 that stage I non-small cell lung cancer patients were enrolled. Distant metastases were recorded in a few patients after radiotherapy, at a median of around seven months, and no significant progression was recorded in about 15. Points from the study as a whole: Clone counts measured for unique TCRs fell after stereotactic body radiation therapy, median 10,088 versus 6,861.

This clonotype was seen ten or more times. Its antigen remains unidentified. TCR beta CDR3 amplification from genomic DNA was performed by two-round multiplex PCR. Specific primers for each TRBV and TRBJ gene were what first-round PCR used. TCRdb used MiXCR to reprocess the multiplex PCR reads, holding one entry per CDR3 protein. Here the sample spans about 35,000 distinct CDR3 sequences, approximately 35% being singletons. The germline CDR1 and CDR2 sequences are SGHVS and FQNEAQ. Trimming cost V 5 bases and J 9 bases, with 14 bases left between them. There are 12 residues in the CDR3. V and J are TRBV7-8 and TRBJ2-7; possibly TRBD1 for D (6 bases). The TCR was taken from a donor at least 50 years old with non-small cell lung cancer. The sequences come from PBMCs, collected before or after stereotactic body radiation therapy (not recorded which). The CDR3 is CASSLTEDRQYF. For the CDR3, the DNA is TGTGCCAGCAGCCTCACCGAGGACAGGCAGTACTTC.